This passage covers 9 T cell receptor beta chains from one sample sequenced in a study of blood T cell repertoires in COVID-19. Clones were read by immunoSEQ multiplex PCR, and TCRdb kept only the in-frame ones, dropping some. The sample has 80,000 to 85,000 clones, about 91% seen once; the top ten hold 4% to 5.5%. What was sequenced was peripheral blood. These receptors originate from a woman older than 75 with acute or convalescent COVID-19.

The chain combines TRBV6-5 with TRBJ2-3, with 7 bases identical to TRBD2. This CDR3 spans 15 amino acids. CDR1 is MNHEY, CDR2 SVGAGI, per germline. J gave up 1 base and V 2 bases, and 3 bases lay outside the gene matches. The CDR3: CASSYVTSGTDTQYF. CDR3 nucleotide sequence: TGTGCCAGCAGTTACGTAACTAGCGGCACAGATACGCAGTATTTT.

V gene TRBV11-2 combines with J gene TRBJ2-5, with 14 bases lining up with TRBD2. The CDR3 contains 15 residues. The J segment lost 5 bases and the V segment lost 5 bases, leaving 4 bases of the junction unmatched. The germline gives CDR1 SGHAT, CDR2 FQNNGV. The CDR3 spells CASSPGLAGVETQYF. The CDR3 DNA reads as TGTGCCAGCAGCCCGGGACTAGCGGGAGTGGAGACCCAGTACTTC.

The V call is TRBV6-5, the J call TRBJ1-2; D is ambiguous. The CDR3 totals 12 residues. Trimming stripped 10 bases from V and 1 base from J, with 10 bases between. Looked up from germline, CDR1 is MNHEY and CDR2 is SVGAGI. The CDR3 protein is CATGEGNYGYTF. The CDR3, as DNA: TGTGCCACCGGGGAGGGTAACTATGGCTACACCTTC.

CDR3 region: CASSLSSPMIGGNTGELFF. The CDR3 DNA is TGTGCCAGCAGTTTATCGAGTCCTATGATAGGGGGCAACACCGGGGAGCTGTTTTTT. The chain employs TRBV27 and TRBJ2-2; 7 bases align to TRBD1. The CDR3 has 19 residues. V was clipped by 0 bases and J by 2 bases; unmatched bases: 12. Germline CDR1 reads MNHEY; CDR2 reads SMNVEV (reference sequence).

V gene TRBV29-1 combines with J gene TRBJ2-7; perhaps TRBD2 as D (6 bases). Trimming stripped 7 bases from V and 6 bases from J, with 19 bases between. Germline V gene sequence: CDR1 SQVTM, CDR2 ANQGSEA. This CDR3 has 13 residues. The CDR3 sequence is CSAGHGSKGEQYF. CDR3 in DNA: TGCAGCGCCGGTCACGGGAGCAAGGGCGAGCAGTACTTC.

In its sample, this clone was seen once. This chain joins TRBV27 and TRBJ1-2; TRBD1 might be the D (5 bases). The CDR3 runs 11 residues. From germline, CDR1 is MNHEY and CDR2 SMNVEV (reference sequence). With 5 bases removed from V and 4 bases from J, the gap between germline ends came to 5 bases. CDR3 DNA: TGTGCCAGCAGTCAGGGCTATGGCTACACCTTC. This translates into CASSQGYGYTF.

The chain has TRBV5-4 and TRBJ2-5; 10 bases map to TRBD1. Germline CDR1 is SGHNT and CDR2 is YYREEE (reference sequence). This CDR3 is built from 15 residues. Trimming cost V 2 bases and J 5 bases; bases outside gene matches: 6. The CDR3 loop reads CASSFETGGRETQYF. CDR3 nucleotide sequence: TGTGCCAGCAGCTTTGAGACAGGGGGCCGGGAGACCCAGTACTTC.

The V gene is TRBV12-5, the J gene TRBJ2-7; 8 bases map to TRBD2. The germline V gene encodes CDR1 LGHNT and CDR2 FRNRAP. This CDR3 is 18 amino acids long. V shed 0 bases, J shed 0 bases, and the junction held 10 bases outside the gene matches. The CDR3: CASGLVTELAARSYEQYF. In nucleotides, the CDR3 is TGTGCTAGTGGTTTGGTAACGGAACTAGCGGCACGCTCCTACGAGCAGTACTTC.

The gene calls are TRBV18 and TRBJ2-5; D is undetermined. Trimming stripped 6 bases from V and 4 bases from J, with 9 bases between. The V gene's germline CDR1 is KGHSH and CDR2 LQKENI. The CDR3 totals 12 residues. CDR3 amino acids: CASSPYAETQYF. In DNA, the CDR3 is TGTGCCAGCTCCCCCTACGCAGAGACCCAGTACTTC.